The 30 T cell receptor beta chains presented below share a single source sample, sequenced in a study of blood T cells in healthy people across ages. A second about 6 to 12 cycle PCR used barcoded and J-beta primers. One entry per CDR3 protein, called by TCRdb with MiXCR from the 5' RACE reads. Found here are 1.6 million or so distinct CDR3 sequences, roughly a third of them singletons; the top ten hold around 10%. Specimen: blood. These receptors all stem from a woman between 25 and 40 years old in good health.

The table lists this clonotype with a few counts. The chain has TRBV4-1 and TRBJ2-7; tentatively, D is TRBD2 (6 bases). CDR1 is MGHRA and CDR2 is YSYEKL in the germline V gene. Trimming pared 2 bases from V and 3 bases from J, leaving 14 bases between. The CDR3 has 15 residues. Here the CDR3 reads CASSQTPGALYEQYF. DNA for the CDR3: TGCGCCAGCAGCCAAACGCCGGGAGCTCTCTACGAGCAGTACTTC.

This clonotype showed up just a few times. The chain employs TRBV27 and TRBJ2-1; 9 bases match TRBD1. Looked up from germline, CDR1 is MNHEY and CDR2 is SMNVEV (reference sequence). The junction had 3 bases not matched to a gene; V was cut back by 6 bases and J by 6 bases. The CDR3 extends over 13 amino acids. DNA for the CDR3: TGTGCCAGCAGCCGGACAGGGGTCAATGAGCAGTTCTTC. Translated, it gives CASSRTGVNEQFF.

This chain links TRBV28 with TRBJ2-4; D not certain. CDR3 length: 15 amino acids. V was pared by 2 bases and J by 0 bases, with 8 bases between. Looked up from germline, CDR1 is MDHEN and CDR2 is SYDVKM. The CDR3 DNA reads TGTGCCAGCAGTTTACGTTTAGGAGCCAAAAACATTCAGTACTTC. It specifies CASSLRLGAKNIQYF.

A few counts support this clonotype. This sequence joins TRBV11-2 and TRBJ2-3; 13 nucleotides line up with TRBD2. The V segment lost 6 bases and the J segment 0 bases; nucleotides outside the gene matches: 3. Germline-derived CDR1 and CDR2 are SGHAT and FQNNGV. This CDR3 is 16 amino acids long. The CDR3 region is CASRRGLAGSTDTQYF. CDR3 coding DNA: TGTGCCAGCAGAAGGGGACTAGCGGGAAGCACAGATACGCAGTATTTT.

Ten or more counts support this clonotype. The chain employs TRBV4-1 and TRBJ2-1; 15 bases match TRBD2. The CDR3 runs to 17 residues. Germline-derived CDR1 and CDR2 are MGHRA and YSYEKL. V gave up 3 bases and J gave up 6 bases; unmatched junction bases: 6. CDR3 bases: TGCGCCAGCAGCCATCCCGGACTAGCGGGAGGGTTCAATGAGCAGTTCTTC. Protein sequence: CASSHPGLAGGFNEQFF.

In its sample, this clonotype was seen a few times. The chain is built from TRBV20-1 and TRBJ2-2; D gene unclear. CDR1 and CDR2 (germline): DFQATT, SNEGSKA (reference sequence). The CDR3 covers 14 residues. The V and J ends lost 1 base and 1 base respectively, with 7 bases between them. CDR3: CSARGIQNTGELFF. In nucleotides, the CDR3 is TGCAGTGCTAGAGGGATTCAGAACACCGGGGAGCTGTTTTTT.

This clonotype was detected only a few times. Written as DNA, the CDR3 is TGTGCCAGCAACCCCATGAGTGGCGATACGCAGTATTTT. Protein sequence: CASNPMSGDTQYF. The chain is built from TRBV7-8 and TRBJ2-3; unclear D gene. The germline V gene encodes CDR1 SGHVS and CDR2 FQNEAQ. The V end was cut by 7 bases, the J end by 6 bases, with 14 bases between. The length of the CDR3 is 13 residues.

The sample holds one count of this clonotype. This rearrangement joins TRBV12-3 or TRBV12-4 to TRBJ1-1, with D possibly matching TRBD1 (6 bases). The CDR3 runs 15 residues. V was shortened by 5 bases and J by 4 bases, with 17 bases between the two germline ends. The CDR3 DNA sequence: TGTGCCAGCAGTCACAGCCGGGGGGCATCCACTGAAGCTTTCTTT. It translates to CASSHSRGASTEAFF.

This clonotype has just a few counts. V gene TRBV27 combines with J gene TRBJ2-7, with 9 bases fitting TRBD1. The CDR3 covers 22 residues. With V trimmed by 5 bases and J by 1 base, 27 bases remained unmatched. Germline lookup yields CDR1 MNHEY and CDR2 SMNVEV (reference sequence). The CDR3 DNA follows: TGTGCCAGCAGTCCCCGGACAGGGGATAGGAGCGACCGAGGGGGCCTGTCCTACGAGCAGTACTTC. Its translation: CASSPRTGDRSDRGGLSYEQYF.

The CDR3 sequence is CASSEGGGRSPLHF. The DNA for the CDR3 is TGTGCCAGCAGTGAAGGTGGGGGACGCTCACCCCTCCACTTT. The gene calls are TRBV6-1 and TRBJ1-6, with D perhaps TRBD1 (5 bases). This CDR3 spans 14 amino acids. V gave up 1 base and J gave up 10 bases, with 11 bases separating them. The germline V gene encodes CDR1 MNHNS and CDR2 SASEGT.

Here the CDR3 DNA reads TGTGCCAGCAGCTTACGTGCTACAACTAATGAAAAACTGTTTTTT. Amino acids: CASSLRATTNEKLFF. The chain links TRBV7-2 to TRBJ1-4; D gene uncertain. The CDR3 contains 15 residues. The germline V and J ends were trimmed by 2 bases and 0 bases, with 7 bases remaining between them. Germline CDR1 reads SGHTA; CDR2 reads FQGNSA.

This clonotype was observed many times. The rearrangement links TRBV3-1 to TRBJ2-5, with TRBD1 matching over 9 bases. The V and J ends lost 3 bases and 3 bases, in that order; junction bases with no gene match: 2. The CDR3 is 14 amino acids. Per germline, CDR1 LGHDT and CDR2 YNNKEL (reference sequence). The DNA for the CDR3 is TGTGCCAGCAGCCAGTGGACAGGGGAAGAGACCCAGTACTTC. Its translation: CASSQWTGEETQYF.

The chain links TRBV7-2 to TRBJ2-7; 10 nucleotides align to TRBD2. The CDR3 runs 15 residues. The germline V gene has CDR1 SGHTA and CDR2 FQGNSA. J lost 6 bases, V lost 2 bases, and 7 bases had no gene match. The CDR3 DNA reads TGTGCCAGCAGCTTACTTCAGCGGGGGGGACCCGAGCAGTACTTC. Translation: CASSLLQRGGPEQYF.

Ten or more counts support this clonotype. The CDR3 here is CASSPGMSEKLFF. The CDR3, as DNA: TGCGCCAGCAGCCCGGGGATGAGTGAAAAACTGTTTTTT. The chain has TRBV5-1 and TRBJ1-4, with D uncertain. The V gene lost 4 bases and the J gene lost 7 bases, with 11 bases spanning the gap. CDR3 length equals 13 residues. Germline V gene data show CDR1 as SGHRS and CDR2 as YFSETQ.

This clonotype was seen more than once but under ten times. This chain's CDR3 is CASSLGGNSRSSYEQYF. In nucleotides, the CDR3 is TGTGCCAGCAGCTTAGGAGGGAATTCAAGGAGCTCCTACGAGCAGTACTTC. This chain uses TRBV7-9 with TRBJ2-7, with D perhaps TRBD2 (5 bases). CDR1 is SEHNR, CDR2 FQNEAQ, per germline (reference sequence). The CDR3 totals 17 residues. The V end lost 1 base, the J end lost 0 bases, and 16 bases lay between the germline ends.

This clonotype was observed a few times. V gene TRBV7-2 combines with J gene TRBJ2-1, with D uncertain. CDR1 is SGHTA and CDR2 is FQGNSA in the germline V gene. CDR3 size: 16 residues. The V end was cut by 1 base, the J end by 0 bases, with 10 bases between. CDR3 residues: CASSLVSWGSYNEQFF. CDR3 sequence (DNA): TGTGCCAGCAGCTTAGTGTCGTGGGGCTCCTACAATGAGCAGTTCTTC.

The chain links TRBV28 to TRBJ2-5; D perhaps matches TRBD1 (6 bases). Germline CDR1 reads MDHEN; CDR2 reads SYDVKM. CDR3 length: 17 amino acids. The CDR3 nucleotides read TGTGTCATACAGCCCGTACAACATTCAGGGGTCCAAGAGACCCAGTACTTC. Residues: CVIQPVQHSGVQETQYF.

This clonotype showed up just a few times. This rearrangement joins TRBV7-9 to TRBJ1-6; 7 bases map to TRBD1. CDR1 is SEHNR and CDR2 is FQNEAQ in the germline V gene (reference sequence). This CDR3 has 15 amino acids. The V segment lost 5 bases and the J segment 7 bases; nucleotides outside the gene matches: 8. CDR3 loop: CASSVGTAVNSPLHF. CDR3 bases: TGTGCCAGCAGCGTCGGGACAGCTGTGAATTCACCCCTCCACTTT.

In DNA form, the CDR3 reads TGTGCCAGCAGTTACGGGGACAGATCTTTTGAAGGCTACACCTTC. Amino acids: CASSYGDRSFEGYTF. The chain links TRBV28 to TRBJ1-2, with 7 positions matching TRBD1. CDR3 length equals 15 residues. Germline CDR1 MDHEN, CDR2 SYDVKM. V trimming: 4 bases; J trimming: 8 bases; junction bases outside the gene matches: 13.

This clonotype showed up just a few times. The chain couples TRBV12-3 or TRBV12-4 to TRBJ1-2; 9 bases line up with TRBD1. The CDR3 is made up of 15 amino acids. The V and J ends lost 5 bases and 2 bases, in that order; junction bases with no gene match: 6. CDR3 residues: CASSPGTGPNYGYTF. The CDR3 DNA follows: TGTGCCAGCAGTCCCGGGACAGGGCCGAACTATGGCTACACCTTC.

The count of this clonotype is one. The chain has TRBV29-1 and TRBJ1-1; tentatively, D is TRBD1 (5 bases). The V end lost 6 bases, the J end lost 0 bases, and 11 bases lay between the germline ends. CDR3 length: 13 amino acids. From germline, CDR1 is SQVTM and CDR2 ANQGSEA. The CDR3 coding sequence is TGCAGCGTGGGACTTACCATGAACACTGAAGCTTTCTTT. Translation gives CSVGLTMNTEAFF.

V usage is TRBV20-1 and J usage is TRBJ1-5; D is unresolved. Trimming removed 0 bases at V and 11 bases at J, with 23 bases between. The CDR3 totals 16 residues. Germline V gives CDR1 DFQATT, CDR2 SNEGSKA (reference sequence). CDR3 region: CSARDPVGNQHQSQHF. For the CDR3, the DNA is TGCAGTGCTAGAGATCCGGTTGGTAATCAGCACCAGTCCCAGCATTTT.

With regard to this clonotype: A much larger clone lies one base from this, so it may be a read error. CDR3 sequence reads: CASTEAGGPGKQYF. The CDR3 DNA reads TGTGCCAGCACGGAGGCGGGGGGGCCGGGCAAGCAGTACTTC. This rearrangement joins TRBV6-5 to TRBJ2-5, with 9 nucleotides matching TRBD2. The CDR3 spans 14 residues. From germline, CDR1 is MNHEY and CDR2 SVGAGI. V was clipped by 7 bases and J by 11 bases; unmatched bases: 14.

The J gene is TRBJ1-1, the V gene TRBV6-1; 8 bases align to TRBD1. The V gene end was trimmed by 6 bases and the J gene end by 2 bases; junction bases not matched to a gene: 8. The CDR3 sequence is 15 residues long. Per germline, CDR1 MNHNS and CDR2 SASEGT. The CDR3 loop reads CASRPLQGGNTEAFF. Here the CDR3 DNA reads TGTGCCAGCAGACCCCTACAGGGGGGAAACACTGAAGCTTTCTTT.

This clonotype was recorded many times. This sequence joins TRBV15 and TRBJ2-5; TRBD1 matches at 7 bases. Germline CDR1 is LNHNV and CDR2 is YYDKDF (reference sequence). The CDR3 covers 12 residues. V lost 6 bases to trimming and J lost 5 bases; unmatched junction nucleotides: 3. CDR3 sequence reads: CATRTGTETQYF. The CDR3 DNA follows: TGTGCCACCAGGACAGGGACGGAGACCCAGTACTTC.

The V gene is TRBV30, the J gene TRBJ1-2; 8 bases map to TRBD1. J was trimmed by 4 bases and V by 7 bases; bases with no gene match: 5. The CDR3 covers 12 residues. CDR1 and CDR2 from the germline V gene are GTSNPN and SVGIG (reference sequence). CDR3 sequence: CASDRVPYGYTF. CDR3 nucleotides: TGTGCCTCGGACAGGGTGCCCTATGGCTACACCTTC. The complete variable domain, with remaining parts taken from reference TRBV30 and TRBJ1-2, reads SQTIHQWPATLVQPVGSPLSLECTVEGTSNPNLYWYRQAAGRGLQLLFYSVGIGQISSEVPQNLSASRPQDRQFILSSKKLLLSDSGFYLCASDRVPYGYTFGSGTRLTVV.

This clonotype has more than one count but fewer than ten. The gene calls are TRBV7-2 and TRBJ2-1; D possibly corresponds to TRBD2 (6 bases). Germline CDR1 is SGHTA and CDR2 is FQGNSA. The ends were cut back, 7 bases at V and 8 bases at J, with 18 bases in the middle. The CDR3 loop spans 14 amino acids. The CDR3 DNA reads TGTGCCAGCACCAGACTCCCACTAGCTTATGAGCAGTTCTTC. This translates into CASTRLPLAYEQFF.

CDR3 protein: CASSYLSGLANYGYTF. CDR3 sequence (DNA): TGTGCCAGCAGTTACTTGTCCGGATTAGCTAACTATGGCTACACCTTC. The chain joins TRBV6-5 to TRBJ1-2; D uncertain. The V and J ends lost 1 base and 0 bases respectively, with 12 bases between them. The CDR3 extends over 16 amino acids. CDR1 and CDR2 (germline): MNHEY, SVGAGI.

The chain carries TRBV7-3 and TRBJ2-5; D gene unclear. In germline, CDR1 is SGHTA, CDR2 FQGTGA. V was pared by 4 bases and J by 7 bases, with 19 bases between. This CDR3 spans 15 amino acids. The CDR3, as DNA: TGTGCCAGCAGCTCAAGTGGGTCAGCGAGAGGGACCCAGTACTTC. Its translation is CASSSSGSARGTQYF. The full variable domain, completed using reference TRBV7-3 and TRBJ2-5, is GAGVSQTPSNKVTEKGKYVELRCDPISGHTALYWYRQSLGQGPEFLIYFQGTGAADDSGLPNDRFFAVRPEGSVSTLKIQRTERGDSAVYLCASSSSGSARGTQYFGPGTRLLVL.

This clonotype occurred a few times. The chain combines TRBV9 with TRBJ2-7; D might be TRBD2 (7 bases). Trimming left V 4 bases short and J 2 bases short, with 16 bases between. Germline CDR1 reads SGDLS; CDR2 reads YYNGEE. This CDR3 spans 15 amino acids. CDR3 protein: CASSPEGGGPYEQYF. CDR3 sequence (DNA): TGTGCCAGCAGCCCTGAAGGGGGGGGGCCCTACGAGCAGTACTTC.